These T cell receptor beta chains were read from a single sample in a study of OX40 agonist ivuxolimab in advanced cancers. Using immunoSEQ multiplex PCR, the repertoire was profiled, and TCRdb retains in-frame clones only, with some absent. Among tens of thousands of clones listed, roughly 87% were seen once. The sample here was CD4+ or CD8+ T cells sorted from blood, taken in a trial of the OX40 agonist ivuxolimab. These receptors all stem from an adult with an advanced solid tumor such as melanoma, head and neck, liver or kidney cancer. The CDR3 runs from the conserved cysteine through the conserved F or W. Each record gives: clone size, CDR3 length, J gene, V gene, D gene, CDR3 protein, CDR3 DNA. A D gene is named only where the DNA matches it firmly. Where a row states a size, it is once, few, many or the class of an expanded clone; other rows omit it.

clone size: NA
CDR3 length: 13
J gene: TRBJ2-7
V gene: TRBV28
D gene: TRBD1
CDR3 protein: CASSGTGGDEQYF
CDR3 DNA: TGTGCCAGCAGTGGGACAGGGGGCGATGAGCAGTACTTC

clone size: NA
CDR3 length: 15
J gene: TRBJ1-5
V gene: TRBV6-1
D gene: TRBD1
CDR3 protein: CASSEQTGGNQPQHF
CDR3 DNA: TGTGCCAGCAGTGAGCAGACAGGGGGGAATCAGCCCCAGCATTTT

clone size: NA
CDR3 length: 16
J gene: TRBJ2-7
V gene: TRBV7-2
D gene: TRBD1
CDR3 protein: CASSSRRTGVNYEQYF
CDR3 DNA: TGTGCCAGCAGCTCGCGCCGGACAGGGGTAAACTACGAGCAGTACTTC

clone size: NA
CDR3 length: 14
J gene: TRBJ1-1
V gene: TRBV6-5
D gene: TRBD1
CDR3 protein: CASSRTGSNTEAFF
CDR3 DNA: TGTGCCAGCAGCCGGACAGGTTCAAACACTGAAGCTTTCTTT

clone size: NA
CDR3 length: 13
J gene: TRBJ2-5
V gene: TRBV2
D gene: NA
CDR3 protein: CASSVGDTKTQYF
CDR3 DNA: TGTGCCAGCAGTGTCGGTGACACGAAGACCCAGTACTTC

clone size: NA
CDR3 length: 13
J gene: TRBJ1-1
V gene: TRBV28
D gene: NA
CDR3 protein: CASRGRMGTEAFF
CDR3 DNA: TGTGCCAGCAGGGGACGGATGGGAACTGAAGCTTTCTTT

clone size: few
CDR3 length: 14
J gene: TRBJ2-3
V gene: TRBV29-1
D gene: TRBD1
CDR3 protein: CSVEQDRVADTQYF
CDR3 DNA: TGCAGCGTTGAACAGGACAGGGTTGCAGATACGCAGTATTTT

clone size: NA
CDR3 length: 13
J gene: TRBJ2-1
V gene: TRBV19
D gene: NA
CDR3 protein: CASSPYGGDVQFF
CDR3 DNA: TGTGCCAGTAGCCCCTATGGGGGAGATGTGCAGTTCTTC

clone size: NA
CDR3 length: 13
J gene: TRBJ2-1
V gene: TRBV7-2
D gene: NA
CDR3 protein: CASSPSWGNEQFF
CDR3 DNA: TGTGCCAGCAGCCCCAGCTGGGGCAATGAGCAGTTCTTC

clone size: once
CDR3 length: 15
J gene: TRBJ2-7
V gene: TRBV7-8
D gene: TRBD1
CDR3 protein: CASSFYGTESYEQYF
CDR3 DNA: TGTGCCAGCAGCTTCTACGGGACAGAGAGCTACGAGCAGTACTTC

clone size: NA
CDR3 length: 12
J gene: TRBJ1-2
V gene: TRBV6-1
D gene: NA
CDR3 protein: CASSLSGYGYTF
CDR3 DNA: TGTGCCAGCAGTTTGTCCGGCTATGGCTACACCTTC

clone size: NA
CDR3 length: 16
J gene: TRBJ2-3
V gene: TRBV6-6
D gene: TRBD2
CDR3 protein: CASSYSGGTITDTQYF
CDR3 DNA: TGTGCCAGCAGTTACTCCGGGGGGACTATCACAGATACGCAGTATTTT

clone size: NA
CDR3 length: 13
J gene: TRBJ1-2
V gene: TRBV7-2
D gene: NA
CDR3 protein: CASSSLRNYGYTF
CDR3 DNA: TGTGCCAGCAGCTCCCTTAGGAACTATGGCTACACCTTC

clone size: few
CDR3 length: 15
J gene: TRBJ1-2
V gene: TRBV9
D gene: NA
CDR3 protein: CASGRGSIGSYGYTF
CDR3 DNA: TGTGCCAGCGGCAGGGGTTCGATAGGCTCCTATGGCTACACCTTC

clone size: NA
CDR3 length: 14
J gene: TRBJ1-3
V gene: TRBV9
D gene: NA
CDR3 protein: CASSDRNSGNTIYF
CDR3 DNA: TGTGCCAGCAGCGACAGAAACTCTGGAAACACCATATATTTT

clone size: NA
CDR3 length: 18
J gene: TRBJ1-2
V gene: TRBV28
D gene: TRBD1
CDR3 protein: CASRSSGTGLSGGHGYTF
CDR3 DNA: TGTGCCAGCAGAAGTTCCGGGACAGGGCTCTCTGGGGGCCATGGCTACACCTTC

clone size: NA
CDR3 length: 15
J gene: TRBJ1-2
V gene: TRBV5-4
D gene: NA
CDR3 protein: CASSLLTQAPDGYTF
CDR3 DNA: TGTGCCAGCAGCTTATTGACCCAGGCTCCGGATGGCTACACCTTC

clone size: NA
CDR3 length: 14
J gene: TRBJ2-7
V gene: TRBV28
D gene: TRBD2
CDR3 protein: CASSLFPSGYEQYF
CDR3 DNA: TGTGCCAGCAGTTTATTTCCTAGCGGGTACGAGCAGTACTTC

clone size: NA
CDR3 length: 15
J gene: TRBJ1-2
V gene: TRBV2
D gene: NA
CDR3 protein: CASSETWGANYGYTF
CDR3 DNA: TGTGCCAGCAGTGAAACCTGGGGAGCTAACTATGGCTACACCTTC

clone size: few
CDR3 length: 14
J gene: TRBJ1-1
V gene: TRBV27
D gene: NA
CDR3 protein: CASLGLQQNTEAFF
CDR3 DNA: TGTGCCAGCCTCGGACTACAACAGAACACTGAAGCTTTCTTT

clone size: NA
CDR3 length: 15
J gene: TRBJ1-4
V gene: TRBV11-2
D gene: TRBD1
CDR3 protein: CASSIGQGANEKLFF
CDR3 DNA: TGTGCCAGCAGCATAGGACAGGGGGCTAATGAAAAACTGTTTTTT

clone size: NA
CDR3 length: 13
J gene: TRBJ2-3
V gene: TRBV6-6
D gene: NA
CDR3 protein: CASSPEVGDTQYF
CDR3 DNA: TGTGCCAGCAGTCCGGAGGTCGGCGATACGCAGTATTTT

clone size: NA
CDR3 length: 15
J gene: TRBJ1-4
V gene: TRBV7-9
D gene: TRBD1
CDR3 protein: CASSFPDREREKLFF
CDR3 DNA: TGTGCCAGCAGCTTTCCTGACAGGGAGAGAGAAAAACTGTTTTTT

clone size: NA
CDR3 length: 18
J gene: TRBJ2-5
V gene: TRBV5-5
D gene: NA
CDR3 protein: CASSWYQPGAPGVETQYF
CDR3 DNA: TGTGCCAGCAGCTGGTACCAACCGGGGGCCCCGGGGGTGGAGACCCAGTACTTC

clone size: NA
CDR3 length: 18
J gene: TRBJ2-2
V gene: TRBV4-3
D gene: TRBD1
CDR3 protein: CASSQERTGERNTGELFF
CDR3 DNA: TGCGCCAGCAGCCAAGAGAGGACAGGGGAAAGAAACACCGGGGAGCTGTTTTTT

clone size: once
CDR3 length: 14
J gene: TRBJ1-5
V gene: TRBV27
D gene: NA
CDR3 protein: CASSLSGGIQPQHF
CDR3 DNA: TGTGCCAGCAGTTTATCAGGAGGGATCCAGCCCCAGCATTTT

clone size: NA
CDR3 length: 13
J gene: TRBJ2-1
V gene: TRBV27
D gene: NA
CDR3 protein: CASSLTSGNEQFF
CDR3 DNA: TGTGCCAGCAGTTTAACCTCGGGCAATGAGCAGTTCTTC

clone size: NA
CDR3 length: 15
J gene: TRBJ1-5
V gene: TRBV6-1
D gene: TRBD1
CDR3 protein: CASSERGTGNQPQHF
CDR3 DNA: TGTGCCAGCAGTGAAAGGGGGACAGGAAATCAGCCCCAGCATTTT

clone size: NA
CDR3 length: 14
J gene: TRBJ1-5
V gene: TRBV5-1
D gene: TRBD1
CDR3 protein: CASSPTGSNQPQHF
CDR3 DNA: TGCGCCAGCAGTCCGACAGGGAGCAATCAGCCCCAGCATTTT

clone size: NA
CDR3 length: 12
J gene: TRBJ1-6
V gene: TRBV6-1
D gene: NA
CDR3 protein: CASSEWDSPLHF
CDR3 DNA: TGTGCCAGCAGTGAGTGGGATTCACCCCTCCACTTT

clone size: NA
CDR3 length: 19
J gene: TRBJ2-1
V gene: TRBV7-9
D gene: TRBD2
CDR3 protein: CASSQMTGTSGRAYNEQFF
CDR3 DNA: TGTGCCAGCAGCCAAATGACAGGGACTAGCGGGAGGGCCTACAATGAGCAGTTCTTC

clone size: NA
CDR3 length: 12
J gene: TRBJ1-2
V gene: TRBV29-1
D gene: NA
CDR3 protein: CSARRGGYGYTF
CDR3 DNA: TGCAGCGCCCGCAGAGGCGGCTATGGCTACACCTTC

clone size: NA
CDR3 length: 12
J gene: TRBJ2-2
V gene: TRBV10-3
D gene: TRBD2
CDR3 protein: CASGTSFGELFF
CDR3 DNA: TGTGCCAGCGGGACTAGCTTCGGGGAGCTGTTTTTT

clone size: NA
CDR3 length: 15
J gene: TRBJ1-5
V gene: TRBV7-2
D gene: NA
CDR3 protein: CASTEGGGSNQPQHF
CDR3 DNA: TGTGCCAGCACCGAAGGGGGGGGATCAAATCAGCCCCAGCATTTT

clone size: NA
CDR3 length: 16
J gene: TRBJ2-3
V gene: TRBV7-3
D gene: TRBD2
CDR3 protein: CASSLSGGGPTDTQYF
CDR3 DNA: TGTGCCAGCAGCTTATCAGGCGGGGGGCCCACAGATACGCAGTATTTT

clone size: NA
CDR3 length: 19
J gene: TRBJ2-6
V gene: TRBV5-1
D gene: TRBD1
CDR3 protein: CASSLSRQGSYSGANVLTF
CDR3 DNA: TGCGCCAGCAGCTTGTCCCGACAGGGTTCCTACTCTGGGGCCAACGTCCTGACTTTC